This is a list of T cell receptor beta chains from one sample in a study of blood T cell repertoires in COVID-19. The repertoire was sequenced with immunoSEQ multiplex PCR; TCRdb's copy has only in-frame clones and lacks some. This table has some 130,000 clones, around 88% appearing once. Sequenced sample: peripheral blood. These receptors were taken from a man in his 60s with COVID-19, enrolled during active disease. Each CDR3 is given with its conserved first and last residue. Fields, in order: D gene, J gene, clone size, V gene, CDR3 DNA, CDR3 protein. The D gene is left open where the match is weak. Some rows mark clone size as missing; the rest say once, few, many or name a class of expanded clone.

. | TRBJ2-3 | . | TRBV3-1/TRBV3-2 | TGTGCCAGCAGTATGTTGGGGGCGATCACAGATACGCAGTATTTT | CASSMLGAITDTQYF
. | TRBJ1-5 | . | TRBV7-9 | TGTGCCAGCAGCTTAACAAGGGGTAGATCGGATCAGCCCCAGCATTTT | CASSLTRGRSDQPQHF
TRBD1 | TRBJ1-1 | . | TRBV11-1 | TGTGCCAGCAGCGCCTCGACAGGGGGTAACACTGAAGCTTTCTTT | CASSASTGGNTEAFF
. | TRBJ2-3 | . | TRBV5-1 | TGCGCCAGCAAAAGCAGTGGGCAGGGCGCAGATACGCAGTATTTT | CASKSSGQGADTQYF
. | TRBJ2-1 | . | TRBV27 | TGTGCCAGCAAGCAAGGGGGGGGGACCTCCTACAATGAGCAGTTCTTC | CASKQGGGTSYNEQFF
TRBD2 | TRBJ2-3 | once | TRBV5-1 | TGCGCCAGCAGCTTCGGGCGGGGGGGCGTCACAGATACGCAGTATTTT | CASSFGRGGVTDTQYF
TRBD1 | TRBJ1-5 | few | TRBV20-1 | TGCAGTGCTAGTGAACAGGGGATACGCAATCAGCCCCAGCATTTT | CSASEQGIRNQPQHF
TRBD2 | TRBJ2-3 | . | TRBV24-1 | TGTGCCACCAGCCGGACTAGCGGGCTCTCCACAGATACGCAGTATTTT | CATSRTSGLSTDTQYF
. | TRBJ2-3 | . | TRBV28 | TGTGCCAGCAACCCCCAGCAGGGGTTCACAGATACGCAGTATTTT | CASNPQQGFTDTQYF
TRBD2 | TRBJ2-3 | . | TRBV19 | TGTGCCACTCTAGCGGGGGGCAATACGCAGTATTTT | CATLAGGNTQYF
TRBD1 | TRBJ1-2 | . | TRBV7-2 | TGTGCCAGCAGCTTGGACCTCCGACAGGGAGGCTATGGCTACACCTTC | CASSLDLRQGGYGYTF
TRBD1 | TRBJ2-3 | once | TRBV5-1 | TGCGCCAGTAGACAGGGAACTACAGATACGCAGTATTTT | CASRQGTTDTQYF
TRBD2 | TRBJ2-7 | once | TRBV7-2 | TGTGCCAGCAGCCCTCCTAGCGGCCCCTACGAGCAGTACTTC | CASSPPSGPYEQYF
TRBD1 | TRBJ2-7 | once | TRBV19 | TGTGCCAGTAGTAGCGGGACAGGAGCTACCTACGAGCAGTACTTC | CASSSGTGATYEQYF
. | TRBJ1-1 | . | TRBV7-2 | TGTGCCAGCAGCGCCATCCGGGCTGAAGCTTTCTTT | CASSAIRAEAFF
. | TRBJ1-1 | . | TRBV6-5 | TGTGCCAGCCTGCCGGACAGCCGCATGAACACTGAAGCTTTCTTT | CASLPDSRMNTEAFF
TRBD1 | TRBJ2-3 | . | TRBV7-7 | TGTGCTAGCAGCTGGGGGCAGGGGGCAGGCACAGATACGCAGTATTTT | CASSWGQGAGTDTQYF
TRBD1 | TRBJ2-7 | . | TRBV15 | TGTGCCACCAGCAGAGCCGGACAGGGGCGGGTCGAGCAGTACTTC | CATSRAGQGRVEQYF
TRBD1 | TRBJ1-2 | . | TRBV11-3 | TGTGCCAGCAGCCTGGACAGGGGGAACTATGGCTACACCTTC | CASSLDRGNYGYTF
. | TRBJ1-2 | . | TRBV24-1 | TGTGCCACCAGTGATCCTTCCGTATCAGGGCTCGGCTATGGCTACACCTTC | CATSDPSVSGLGYGYTF
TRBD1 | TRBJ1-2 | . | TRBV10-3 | TGTGCCATCAGCCCTTTTCCGAGACAGGGTGGAAATGGCTACACCTTC | CAISPFPRQGGNGYTF
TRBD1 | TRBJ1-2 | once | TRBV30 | TGTGCCTGGAGTAGGGGGCCGGATGGCTACACCTTC | CAWSRGPDGYTF
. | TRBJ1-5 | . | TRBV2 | TGTGCCAGCAGTATACAGGGTATAAGTCAGCCCCAGCATTTT | CASSIQGISQPQHF
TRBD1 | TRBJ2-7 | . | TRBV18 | TGTGCCAGCCACGGGACAGGGGTAGTGGAGCAGTACTTC | CASHGTGVVEQYF
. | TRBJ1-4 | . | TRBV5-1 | TGCGCCAGCAGCTTACGGGGGGCGCATGAAAAACTGTTTTTT | CASSLRGAHEKLFF
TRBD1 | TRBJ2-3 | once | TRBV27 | TGTGCCAGCAGTCCAACTCGACAGGGGTGGTCTAGCACAGATACGCAGTATTTT | CASSPTRQGWSSTDTQYF
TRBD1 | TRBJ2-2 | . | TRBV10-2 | TGCGCCAGCAGTGAGTCGGGGACAGGGGGCATCGGGGAGCTGTTTTTT | CASSESGTGGIGELFF
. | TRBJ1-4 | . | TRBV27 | TGTGCCAGCAGTACAAGCAGGGACTTGTGGACTAATGAAAAACTGTTTTTT | CASSTSRDLWTNEKLFF
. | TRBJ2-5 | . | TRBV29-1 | TGCAGCGTGTCGGGGGTGGAGACCCAGTACTTC | CSVSGVETQYF
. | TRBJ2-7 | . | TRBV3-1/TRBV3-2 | TGTGCCAGCAGCCAAGCTACGGTTTACGAGCAGTACTTC | CASSQATVYEQYF
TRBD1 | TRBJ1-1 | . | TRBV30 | TGTGCCTGGGCGAACAGGGGGGACACTGAAGCTTTCTTT | CAWANRGDTEAFF
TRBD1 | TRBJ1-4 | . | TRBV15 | TGTGCCACCAGCAGAGATGAGGGGGCCACTAATGAAAAACTGTTTTTT | CATSRDEGATNEKLFF
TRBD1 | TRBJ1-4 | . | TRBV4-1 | TGCGCCAGCAGCCAAGGATGGGGGGGCGGACAGGGCGATGAAAAACTGTTTTTT | CASSQGWGGGQGDEKLFF
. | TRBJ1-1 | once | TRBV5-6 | TGTGCCAGCAGCCTGGGACACCTAAACACTGAAGCTTTCTTT | CASSLGHLNTEAFF
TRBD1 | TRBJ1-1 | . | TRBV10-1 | TGCGCCAGCAGTGAGTCCAGGGGGCGAAACACTGAAGCTTTCTTT | CASSESRGRNTEAFF
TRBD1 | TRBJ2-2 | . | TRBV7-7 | TGTGCTAGCAGCCCCTCACAGGGGCTACACGGGGAGCTGTTTTTT | CASSPSQGLHGELFF
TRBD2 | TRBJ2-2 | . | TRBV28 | TGTGCCAGCCGATTCTTAGGGACTAGCGGGGGGGCCGGGGAGCTGTTTTTT | CASRFLGTSGGAGELFF
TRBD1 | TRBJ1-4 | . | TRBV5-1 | TGCGCCAGCAGCCCCGGGACAGCTAATGAAAAACTGTTTTTT | CASSPGTANEKLFF
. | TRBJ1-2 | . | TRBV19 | TGTGCCAGTAGTAATCCAGGGTCACCCTATGGCTACACCTTC | CASSNPGSPYGYTF
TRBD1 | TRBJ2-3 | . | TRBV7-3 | TGTGCCAGCAGTCCCGGGACAGTCGATACGCAGTATTTT | CASSPGTVDTQYF
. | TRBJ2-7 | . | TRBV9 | TGTGCCAGCGCCGGGACTGGTTCCTACGAGCAGTACTTC | CASAGTGSYEQYF
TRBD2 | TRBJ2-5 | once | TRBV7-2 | TGTGCCAGCAGCCCAATCGGGGGGAGCCAAGAGACCCAGTACTTC | CASSPIGGSQETQYF
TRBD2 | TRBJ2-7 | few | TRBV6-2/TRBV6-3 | TGTGCCAGCACCCCAAGGACTAGCGGGGTCTACGAGCAGTACTTC | CASTPRTSGVYEQYF